A selection of T cell receptor beta chains follows, all from one sample in a study of CD8+ T cells in alopecia areata. The table came from immunoSEQ multiplex PCR; TCRdb's copy has only in-frame clones and leaves some out. The data show about 180,000 clones, around 49% seen once. This specimen was CD8+ T cells sorted from blood, taken around week 54, from a patient treated with tofacitinib. The receptors here all came from a human donor with alopecia areata. The CDR3 runs from the conserved cysteine through the conserved F or W. A D gene is named only where the DNA matches it firmly. Not every row has a clone size; where given, it reads once, few, many or a size class.

size	V	length	D	J	CDR3	DNA
once	TRBV30	14	.	TRBJ1-1	CAWRRGGEGPEAFF	TGTGCCTGGCGGAGGGGCGGGGAGGGCCCTGAAGCTTTCTTT
few	TRBV2	14	.	TRBJ2-7	CASSPAGPTYEQYF	TGTGCCAGCAGCCCCGCAGGGCCTACCTACGAGCAGTACTTC
.	TRBV6-5	14	.	TRBJ2-5	CASSPGGEEETQYF	TGTGCCAGCAGTCCTGGGGGAGAGGAGGAGACCCAGTACTTC
.	TRBV10-3	15	.	TRBJ2-5	CAISAGQTYQETQYF	TGTGCCATCAGTGCTGGACAGACGTACCAAGAGACCCAGTACTTC
few	TRBV5-4	14	TRBD1	TRBJ2-5	CASSWDRVQETQYF	TGTGCCAGCAGTTGGGACAGGGTCCAAGAGACCCAGTACTTC
few	TRBV30	14	.	TRBJ1-1	CAWSALRDGTEAFF	TGTGCCTGGAGTGCACTCAGGGATGGGACTGAAGCTTTCTTT
.	TRBV4-1	14	.	TRBJ1-1	CASSQVGMNTEAFF	TGCGCCAGCAGCCAAGTTGGCATGAACACTGAAGCTTTCTTT
few	TRBV5-1	16	.	TRBJ2-5	CASSLPNDIAEETQYF	TGCGCCAGCAGTTTGCCCAACGATATCGCTGAAGAGACCCAGTACTTC
.	TRBV11-3	13	.	TRBJ1-1	CASSLDLGAEAFF	TGTGCCAGCAGCTTAGATTTAGGTGCTGAAGCTTTCTTT
.	TRBV9	15	.	TRBJ1-1	CASSADGGPDTEAFF	TGTGCCAGCAGCGCCGACGGGGGGCCAGACACTGAAGCTTTCTTT
.	TRBV5-6	14	.	TRBJ2-1	CASSLSTGFNEQFF	TGTGCCAGCAGCTTGTCAACGGGATTCAATGAGCAGTTCTTC
few	TRBV29-1	12	.	TRBJ1-2	CSVEYSDYGYTF	TGCAGCGTTGAATACAGTGACTATGGCTACACCTTC
.	TRBV6-6	13	.	TRBJ1-6	CASSFGLNSPLHF	TGTGCCAGCTCCTTTGGCCTGAATTCACCCCTCCACTTT
few	TRBV5-1	16	.	TRBJ2-6	CASSLRTDSGANVLTF	TGCGCCAGCAGCCTACGGACGGACTCTGGGGCCAACGTCCTGACTTTC
.	TRBV25-1	17	.	TRBJ1-1	CASSEYSPDRGGNQAFF	TGTGCCAGCAGTGAATATAGTCCGGACAGAGGTGGGAATCAAGCTTTCTTT
.	TRBV13	14	TRBD2	TRBJ2-3	CAVPGLAGSDTQYF	TGTGCCGTCCCGGGGCTAGCGGGATCAGATACGCAGTATTTT
.	TRBV21-1	15	.	TRBJ1-1	CASSKEGARGTEAFF	TGTGCCAGCAGCAAAGAGGGGGCGAGGGGGACTGAAGCTTTCTTT
.	TRBV27	19	.	TRBJ1-5	CASSFVARGDNNSNQPQHF	TGTGCCAGCAGTTTTGTAGCTCGGGGGGACAACAATAGCAATCAGCCCCAGCATTTT
.	TRBV30	14	.	TRBJ1-3	CAWTMGVSGNTIYF	TGTGCCTGGACCATGGGGGTGTCTGGAAACACCATATATTTT
.	TRBV7-9	16	.	TRBJ2-3	CASRRTVEGAGDTQYF	TGTGCCAGCAGGAGGACGGTGGAAGGGGCAGGCGATACGCAGTATTTT
.	TRBV27	14	.	TRBJ2-3	CASSLKPREDTQYF	TGTGCCAGCAGTTTAAAACCACGTGAAGATACGCAGTATTTT
.	TRBV4-1	15	.	TRBJ1-2	CASSQVGAQKNGYTF	TGCGCCAGCAGCCAAGTAGGGGCTCAGAAGAATGGCTACACCTTC
.	TRBV7-9	12	.	TRBJ1-2	CADGGRDYGYTF	TGTGCCGACGGGGGGCGCGACTATGGCTACACCTTC
.	TRBV11-2	19	TRBD2	TRBJ2-5	CASSLDRLTAGVMKETQYF	TGTGCCAGCAGCTTAGATCGTCTGACAGCGGGGGTCATGAAAGAGACCCAGTACTTC
few	TRBV7-9	15	TRBD2	TRBJ2-1	CASSLHPSGGNEQFF	TGTGCCAGCAGCTTACATCCTAGCGGGGGGAATGAGCAGTTCTTC
.	TRBV13	14	.	TRBJ2-5	CASSSWGVQETQYF	TGTGCCAGCAGCTCTTGGGGGGTCCAAGAGACCCAGTACTTC
.	TRBV4-2	15	.	TRBJ2-1	CASSQDGTGLNEQFF	TGTGCCAGCAGCCAAGACGGGACTGGACTTAATGAGCAGTTCTTC
few	TRBV9	14	TRBD1	TRBJ1-2	CASSVSGTGASYTF	TGTGCCAGCAGCGTTTCCGGGACAGGGGCAAGCTACACCTTC
few	TRBV5-1	12	.	TRBJ2-2	CASSLESWELFF	TGCGCCAGCAGCTTGGAGTCCTGGGAGCTGTTTTTT
few	TRBV9	13	.	TRBJ1-2	CASSPQEGYGYTF	TGTGCCAGCAGCCCCCAGGAGGGTTATGGCTACACCTTC
.	TRBV5-1	17	.	TRBJ1-6	CASSSNDRPRWGSPLHF	TGCGCCAGCAGCTCCAACGACAGGCCCCGGTGGGGTTCACCCCTCCACTTT
.	TRBV30	16	TRBD2	TRBJ2-7	CAWSVLAGPRLYEQYF	TGTGCCTGGAGCGTGCTAGCGGGGCCGCGGCTCTACGAGCAGTACTTC
few	TRBV27	14	.	TRBJ2-7	CASSPIDITYEQYF	TGTGCCAGCAGTCCCATCGACATTACCTACGAGCAGTACTTC
.	TRBV5-1	17	TRBD2	TRBJ2-7	CASSLAGTSGAPYEQYF	TGCGCCAGCAGCTTGGCCGGGACTAGCGGGGCCCCCTACGAGCAGTACTTC
few	TRBV19	14	TRBD2	TRBJ2-1	CASTPGGSYNEQFF	TGTGCCAGTACGCCGGGGGGGTCCTACAATGAGCAGTTCTTC
.	TRBV15	16	TRBD2	TRBJ2-3	CATSWTLAAGTDTQYF	TGTGCCACCAGCTGGACACTAGCGGCTGGCACAGATACGCAGTATTTT
.	TRBV5-1	16	TRBD2	TRBJ2-1	CASSSKAGSSYNEQFF	TGCGCCAGCAGCTCTAAAGCGGGGAGCTCCTACAATGAGCAGTTCTTC
.	TRBV6-5	13	TRBD1	TRBJ2-3	CASTDRGTDTQYF	TGTGCCAGCACCGACAGGGGCACAGATACGCAGTATTTT
.	TRBV5-1	16	.	TRBJ2-3	CASSTLGHKDTDTQYF	TGCGCCAGCAGTACACTTGGACATAAAGACACAGATACGCAGTATTTT
few	TRBV6-6	15	.	TRBJ2-5	CASSYRAGGLETQYF	TGTGCCAGCAGTTACAGAGCTGGGGGTCTTGAGACCCAGTACTTC
.	TRBV6-5	15	TRBD1	TRBJ2-1	CASSQTGGIHNEQFF	TGTGCCAGCAGCCAAACAGGGGGAATTCACAATGAGCAGTTCTTC
.	TRBV27	17	.	TRBJ2-3	CASSLLGRGGQTDTQYF	TGTGCCAGCAGTTTACTAGGCAGGGGTGGTCAAACAGATACGCAGTATTTT
.	TRBV30	15	.	TRBJ2-3	CAWSVKSGSTDTQYF	TGTGCCTGGAGTGTAAAGTCGGGGAGCACAGATACGCAGTATTTT
.	TRBV4-1	15	.	TRBJ1-1	CASSQEPMPNTEAFF	TGCGCCAGCAGCCAAGAGCCCATGCCTAACACTGAAGCTTTCTTT
few	TRBV5-6	16	TRBD2	TRBJ2-3	CASSLKLADSTDTQYF	TGTGCCAGCAGCTTGAAACTAGCGGATAGCACAGATACGCAGTATTTT